The 27 T cell receptor beta chains below come from one sample, sequenced in a study of blood T cell repertoires in COVID-19 (dated by TCRdb to 2018 to 2021). The library was produced with the immunoSEQ multiplex PCR assay. TCRdb holds this immuneACCESS table with in-frame rearrangements only. Some clones are missing; in checked studies, unresolved V genes explain under half, and the rest has no known cause. This sample lists around 140,000 clones; around nine tenths were detected once. The leading ten clones occupy approximately 10% of the sample. Sequencing was performed on peripheral blood. The receptors derive from a woman in her 70s with COVID-19, enrolled during active disease.

This rearrangement joins TRBV7-9 to TRBJ1-2; 8 bases are a match to TRBD1. Germline CDR1 is SEHNR and CDR2 is FQNEAQ (reference sequence). V lost 5 bases, J lost 6 bases, and 8 bases stayed unmatched. This CDR3 has 14 amino acids. In DNA, the CDR3 is TGTGCCAGCAGCCCTACCCAGGGGGCGGATGGCTACACCTTC. Translation: CASSPTQGADGYTF. The full variable domain, rest sourced from reference TRBV7-9 and TRBJ1-2, is DTGVSQNPRHKITKRGQNVTFRCDPISEHNRLYWYRQTLGQGPEFLTYFQNEAQLEKSRLLSDRFSAERPKGSFSTLEIQRTEQGDSAMYLCASSPTQGADGYTFGSGTRLTVV.

With respect to this clone: The same CDR3 also results from other DNA sequences found in this sample. This rearrangement joins TRBV7-2 to TRBJ1-2, with D possibly being TRBD1 (6 bases). This CDR3 contains 15 residues. CDR1 SGHTA and CDR2 FQGNSA come from the germline V gene. V shed 1 base and J shed 2 bases, with 11 bases lying between them. In DNA, the CDR3 is TGTGCCAGCAGCTTAGGAGGGGGTAGCAACTATGGCTACACCTTC. Translated: CASSLGGGSNYGYTF.

V gene TRBV5-4 combines with J gene TRBJ1-1; possible D gene TRBD1, 5 bases. V lost 3 bases and J 2 bases, leaving 20 bases between the germline ends. The germline V gene encodes CDR1 SGHNT and CDR2 YYREEE (reference sequence). The CDR3 consists of 17 residues. CDR3 in DNA: TGTGCCAGCAGCTCGGGAGGAGGGGTAAGGGCCAACACTGAAGCTTTCTTT. This sequence encodes CASSSGGGVRANTEAFF.

Here the CDR3 DNA reads TGTGCCAGCAGCGTTTCCGGGACAGGGAAGGGGAAGCAGTTCTTC. Residues: CASSVSGTGKGKQFF. The chain uses TRBV9 and TRBJ2-1; 9 bases fit TRBD1. The germline CDR1 and CDR2 sequences are SGDLS and YYNGEE. The V segment lost 2 bases and the J segment 11 bases; nucleotides outside the gene matches: 11. This CDR3 spans 15 amino acids.

The rearrangement joins TRBV6-5 to TRBJ1-3, with D possibly being TRBD1 (6 bases). The V end lost 7 bases, the J end lost 4 bases, and 17 bases lay between the germline ends. Germline V CDR1 and CDR2: MNHEY, SVGAGI. This CDR3 has 15 amino acids. The CDR3 protein is CASIQPGTSGNTIYF. The CDR3 region has the DNA TGTGCCAGCATCCAACCGGGGACATCGGGAAACACCATATATTTT.

The chain uses TRBV5-4 and TRBJ1-4; no clear D. Trimming shortened V by 2 bases and J by 7 bases, and 12 bases separated the two germline ends. CDR1 is SGHNT, CDR2 YYREEE, per germline (reference sequence). This CDR3 comprises 14 residues. CDR3 in DNA: TGTGCCAGCAGCTTCTCGGGTGTAAGTGAAAAACTGTTTTTT. Residues: CASSFSGVSEKLFF.

This sequence joins TRBV19 and TRBJ1-2; TRBD1 might be the D (5 bases). Germline V gives CDR1 LNHDA, CDR2 SQIVND (reference sequence). The CDR3 is 16 amino acids. V lost 5 bases to trimming and J lost 4 bases, with 20 bases between them. The CDR3 here is CASSHGAGRTTYGYTF. For the CDR3, the DNA is TGTGCCAGTAGTCATGGGGCCGGCCGAACCACCTATGGCTACACCTTC. Full variable domain (rest looked up from reference TRBV19 and TRBJ1-2): DGGITQSPKYLFRKEGQNVTLSCEQNLNHDAMYWYRQDPGQGLRLIYYSQIVNDFQKGDIAEGYSVSREKKESFPLTVTSAQKNPTAFYLCASSHGAGRTTYGYTFGSGTRLTVV.

The rearrangement links TRBV15 to TRBJ2-5; 9 bases agree with TRBD1. Losses at the gene ends were 3 bases for V and 5 bases for J; bases not matched to a gene: 7. The CDR3 spans 15 residues. Germline V gene sequence: CDR1 LNHNV, CDR2 YYDKDF (reference sequence). CDR3: CATSSLGTGRETQYF. DNA for the CDR3: TGTGCCACCAGCAGCCTCGGGACAGGGAGGGAGACCCAGTACTTC.

The chain combines TRBV5-5 with TRBJ1-1, with D possibly matching TRBD1 (5 bases). Germline V CDR1 and CDR2: SGHKS, YYEKEE (reference sequence). Deletions cut 7 bases from V and 7 bases from J, with 17 bases between. The CDR3 is 13 amino acids. The CDR3 coding sequence is TGTGCCAGCTCAAGGGGAAACATTAATGAAGCTTTCTTT. Translating it yields CASSRGNINEAFF.

This rearrangement joins TRBV18 to TRBJ2-5; weak D call: TRBD2 (6 bases). V gave up 2 bases and J gave up 4 bases, with 11 bases separating them. Germline assignment: CDR1 KGHSH and CDR2 LQKENI. The CDR3 loop spans 14 amino acids. CDR3 protein: CASSPLRGGETQYF. The CDR3 DNA follows: TGTGCCAGCTCACCATTGCGGGGTGGAGAGACCCAGTACTTC. Full variable domain (remainder filled in from reference TRBV18 and TRBJ2-5): NAGVMQNPRHLVRRRGQEARLRCSPMKGHSHVYWYRQLPEEGLKFMVYLQKENIIDESGMPKERFSAEFPKEGPSILRIQQVVRGDSAAYFCASSPLRGGETQYFGPGTRLLVL.

In this sample, this clone turned up once. The chain uses TRBV7-2 and TRBJ2-2; perhaps TRBD2 as D (5 bases). CDR3 length: 14 residues. Trimming shortened V by 5 bases and J by 4 bases, and 11 bases separated the two germline ends. Germline lookup yields CDR1 SGHTA and CDR2 FQGNSA. The CDR3 nucleotides read TGTGCCAGCAGCCTGGGCGCGGGCACCGGGGAGCTGTTTTTT. It is translated as CASSLGAGTGELFF. Complete variable domain (other parts from reference TRBV7-2 and TRBJ2-2): GAGVSQSPSNKVTEKGKDVELRCDPISGHTALYWYRQSLGQGLEFLIYFQGNSAPDKSGLPSDRFSAERTGGSVSTLTIQRTQQEDSAVYLCASSLGAGTGELFFGEGSRLTVL.

In DNA form, the CDR3 reads TGTGCCAGCACCAATCCCGACAGATATAATTCACCCCTCCACTTT. Translation gives CASTNPDRYNSPLHF. The J gene is TRBJ1-6, the V gene TRBV7-6; possibly TRBD1 for D (5 bases). The CDR3 is 15 residues long. Looked up from germline, CDR1 is SGHVS and CDR2 is FNYEAQ. Trimming took 7 bases from V and 4 from J, leaving 14 bases between them.

In this sample, this clone turned up a few times. The chain joins TRBV7-9 to TRBJ2-7; D ambiguous. The CDR3 sequence is 14 residues long. Germline CDR1 SEHNR, CDR2 FQNEAQ (reference sequence). The V end lost 3 bases, the J end lost 2 bases, and 11 bases lay between the germline ends. Written as DNA, the CDR3 is TGTGCCAGCAGCTTCGGCGGCGAAACCTACGAGCAGTACTTC. Encoded protein: CASSFGGETYEQYF. Complete variable domain (other parts from reference TRBV7-9 and TRBJ2-7): DTGVSQNPRHKITKRGQNVTFRCDPISEHNRLYWYRQTLGQGPEFLTYFQNEAQLEKSRLLSDRFSAERPKGSFSTLEIQRTEQGDSAMYLCASSFGGETYEQYFGPGTRLTVT.

The V gene is TRBV30, the J gene TRBJ1-1; a weak D match, TRBD1 (6 bases). The CDR3 sequence is 15 residues long. Germline V gives CDR1 GTSNPN, CDR2 SVGIG (reference sequence). Trimming cost V 0 bases and J 0 bases, with 11 bases left between them. The CDR3 reads CAWSVGDTLNTEAFF. The DNA of the CDR3 is TGTGCCTGGAGTGTGGGGGACACCTTGAACACTGAAGCTTTCTTT.

The chain couples TRBV9 to TRBJ1-4; TRBD1 aligns across 10 bases. V lost 2 bases to trimming and J lost 7 bases; unmatched junction nucleotides: 5. From germline, CDR1 is SGDLS and CDR2 YYNGEE. The CDR3 sequence is 15 residues long. This CDR3 is CASSVGTGDIEKLFF. The CDR3 nucleotides read TGTGCCAGCAGCGTTGGGACAGGGGATATTGAAAAACTGTTTTTT.

J is TRBJ1-1 and V is TRBV7-9; TRBD1 is a possible D gene (6 bases). Deletions cut 0 bases from V and 6 bases from J, with 14 bases between. The CDR3 loop spans 15 amino acids. Germline loops: CDR1 SEHNR, CDR2 FQNEAQ (reference sequence). The CDR3 here is CASSLAGRGAAEAFF. For the CDR3, the DNA is TGTGCCAGCAGCTTAGCGGGTCGGGGGGCGGCTGAAGCTTTCTTT.

This clone was observed once. The chain couples TRBV28 to TRBJ1-2; D is uncertain. V was pared by 3 bases and J by 2 bases, with 4 bases between. This CDR3 is built from 12 residues. Germline CDR1 is MDHEN and CDR2 is SYDVKM. The CDR3 DNA follows: TGTGCCAGCAGTTTGACAAACTATGGCTACACCTTC. It yields the protein CASSLTNYGYTF.

This sequence joins TRBV3-1 (or the pseudogene TRBV3-2) and TRBJ2-5; TRBD2 agrees at 11 bases. The CDR3 is 15 residues long. The ends lost 3 bases at V and 5 bases at J; junction bases unmatched: 5. Looked up from germline, CDR1 is LGHDT and CDR2 is YNNKEL (reference sequence). The CDR3 region has the DNA TGTGCCAGCAGCCACCCTAGCGGGGGGTATGAGACCCAGTACTTC. Amino acids: CASSHPSGGYETQYF.

The chain combines TRBV3-1 (or the pseudogene TRBV3-2) with TRBJ2-3; a possible D gene is TRBD2 (7 bases). V shed 2 bases and J shed 3 bases, with 18 bases lying between them. The CDR3 is 17 residues long. Germline values: CDR1 LGHDT, CDR2 YNNKEL (reference sequence). This chain's CDR3 is CASSQSPSRGPTDTQYF. The CDR3 DNA reads as TGTGCCAGCAGCCAATCCCCCTCGCGGGGGCCGACAGATACGCAGTATTTT.

The CDR3, as DNA: TGTGCCACCAGCCCCAGGGGGCGGGGGCCCGGTGAGCAGTTCTTC. This sequence encodes CATSPRGRGPGEQFF. The chain links TRBV15 to TRBJ2-1, with a tentative D call TRBD1 (8 bases). V lost 5 bases, J lost 9 bases, and 20 bases lay in between. CDR1 and CDR2 from the germline V gene are LNHNV and YYDKDF (reference sequence). The CDR3 is 15 residues long.

The V gene is TRBV6-1, the J gene TRBJ2-4; 7 bases align to TRBD1. The germline V gene encodes CDR1 MNHNS and CDR2 SASEGT. This CDR3 is 17 amino acids long. Losses at the gene ends were 3 bases for V and 2 bases for J; bases not matched to a gene: 10. The CDR3: CASSDATGIATKNIQYF. In DNA, the CDR3 is TGTGCCAGCAGTGACGCGACAGGGATCGCAACCAAAAACATTCAGTACTTC.

The CDR3 DNA is TGTGCCAGCAGCAATGAGACAAGGGGGATAAACACCGGGGAGCTGTTTTTT. Translating gives CASSNETRGINTGELFF. The rearrangement links TRBV21-1 to TRBJ2-2; the table assigns TRBD1, which was not confirmed against the DNA. TRBV21-1 is a pseudogene segment. The CDR3 spans 17 residues.

J is TRBJ2-7 and V is TRBV29-1; 7 bases are shared with TRBD1. V was pared by 2 bases and J by 3 bases, with 4 bases of the junction left unmatched. Germline CDR1 and CDR2: SQVTM and ANQGSEA. This CDR3 is built from 13 residues. The CDR3 is CSVETGVSYEQYF. CDR3 nucleotide sequence: TGCAGCGTTGAAACAGGGGTTAGCTACGAGCAGTACTTC.

The chain combines TRBV19 with TRBJ2-2; TRBD1 matches 9 bases. The trim removed 4 bases at V and 4 bases at J, leaving 4 bases unmatched. This CDR3 comprises 15 residues. Germline CDR1 reads LNHDA; CDR2 reads SQIVND (reference sequence). The CDR3 nucleotides are TGTGCCAGTAGTACACAGGGGGCGGGCACCGGGGAGCTGTTTTTT. Translating gives CASSTQGAGTGELFF.

The chain combines TRBV5-4 with TRBJ2-1; 13 positions match TRBD2. The V gene end was trimmed by 4 bases and the J gene end by 6 bases; junction bases not matched to a gene: 10. The CDR3 loop spans 17 amino acids. In germline, CDR1 is SGHNT, CDR2 YYREEE (reference sequence). CDR3 nucleotide sequence: TGTGCCAGCAGCCGGAGGACTAGCGGGGGCATGAGCAATGAGCAGTTCTTC. Translation gives CASSRRTSGGMSNEQFF.

This clone was detected only once. The V call is TRBV10-3, the J call TRBJ1-2; possible D gene TRBD1, 5 bases. CDR1 and CDR2 (germline): ENHRY, SYGVKD. The V end was cut by 6 bases, the J end by 4 bases, with 12 bases between. The CDR3 extends over 13 amino acids. In DNA form, the CDR3 reads TGTGCCATCAGCGGGGGTTCGTTCTATGGCTACACCTTC. It yields the protein CAISGGSFYGYTF.

The V and J genes are TRBV5-6 and TRBJ1-4, with TRBD1 matching over 7 bases. Looked up from germline, CDR1 is SGHDT and CDR2 is YYEEEE. The CDR3 contains 17 residues. V was pared by 2 bases and J by 2 bases, with 9 bases of the junction left unmatched. In nucleotides, the CDR3 is TGTGCCAGCAGCTTTCAAGGGGGCTGGGGGACTAATGAAAAACTGTTTTTT. Translating it yields CASSFQGGWGTNEKLFF.